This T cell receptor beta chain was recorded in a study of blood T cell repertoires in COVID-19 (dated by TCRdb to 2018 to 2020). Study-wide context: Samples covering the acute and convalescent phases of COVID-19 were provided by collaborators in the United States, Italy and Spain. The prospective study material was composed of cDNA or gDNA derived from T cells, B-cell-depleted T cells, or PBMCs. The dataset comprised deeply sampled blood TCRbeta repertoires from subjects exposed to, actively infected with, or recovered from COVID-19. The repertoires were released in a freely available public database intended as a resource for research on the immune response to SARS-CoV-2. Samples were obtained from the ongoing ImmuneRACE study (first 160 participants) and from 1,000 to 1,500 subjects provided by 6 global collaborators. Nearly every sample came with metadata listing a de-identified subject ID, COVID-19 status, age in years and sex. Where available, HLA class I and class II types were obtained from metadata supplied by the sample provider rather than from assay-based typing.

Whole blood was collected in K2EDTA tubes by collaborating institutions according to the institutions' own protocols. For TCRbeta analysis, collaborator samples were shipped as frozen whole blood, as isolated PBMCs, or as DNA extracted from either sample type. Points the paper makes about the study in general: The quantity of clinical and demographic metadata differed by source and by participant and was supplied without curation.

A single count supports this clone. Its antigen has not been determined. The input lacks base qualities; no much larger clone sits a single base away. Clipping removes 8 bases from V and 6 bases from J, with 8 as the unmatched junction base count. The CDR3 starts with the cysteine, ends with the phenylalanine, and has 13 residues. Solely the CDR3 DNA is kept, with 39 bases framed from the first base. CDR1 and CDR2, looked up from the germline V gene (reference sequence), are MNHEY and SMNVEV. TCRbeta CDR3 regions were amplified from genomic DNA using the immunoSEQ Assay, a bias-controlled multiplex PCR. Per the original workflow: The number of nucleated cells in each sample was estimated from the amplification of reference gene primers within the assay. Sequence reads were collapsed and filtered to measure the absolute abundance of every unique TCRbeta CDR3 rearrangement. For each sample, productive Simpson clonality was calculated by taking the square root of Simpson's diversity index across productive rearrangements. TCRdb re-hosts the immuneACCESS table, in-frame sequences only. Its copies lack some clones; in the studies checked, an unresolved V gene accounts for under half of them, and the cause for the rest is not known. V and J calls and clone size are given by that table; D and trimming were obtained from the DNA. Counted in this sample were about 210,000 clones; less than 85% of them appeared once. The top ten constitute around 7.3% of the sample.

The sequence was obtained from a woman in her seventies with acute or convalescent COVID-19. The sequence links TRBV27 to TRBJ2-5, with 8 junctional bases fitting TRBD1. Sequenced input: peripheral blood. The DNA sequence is TGTGCCAGCCGCACTGGGACAGGTAAGACCCAGTACTTC. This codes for CASRTGTGKTQYF.